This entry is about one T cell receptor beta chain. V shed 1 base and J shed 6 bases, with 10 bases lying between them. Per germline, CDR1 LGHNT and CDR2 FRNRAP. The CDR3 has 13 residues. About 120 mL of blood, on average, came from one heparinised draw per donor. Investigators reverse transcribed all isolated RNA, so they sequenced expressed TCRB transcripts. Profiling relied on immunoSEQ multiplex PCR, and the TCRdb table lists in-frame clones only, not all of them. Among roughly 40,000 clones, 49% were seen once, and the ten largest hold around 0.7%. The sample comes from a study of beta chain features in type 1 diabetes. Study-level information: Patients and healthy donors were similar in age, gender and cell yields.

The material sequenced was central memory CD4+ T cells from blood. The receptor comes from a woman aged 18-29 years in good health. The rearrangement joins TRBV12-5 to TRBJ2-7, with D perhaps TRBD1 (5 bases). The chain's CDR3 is CASGLDQGGEQYF. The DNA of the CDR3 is TGTGCTAGTGGTTTGGACCAGGGCGGCGAGCAGTACTTC.